The 26 T cell receptor beta chains reported below all come from one sample, sequenced in a study of response to subunit inactivated influenza vaccine. A single record per CDR3 protein comes from TCRdb applying MiXCR to the RT-PCR reads. The sample includes roughly 700,000 distinct CDR3 sequences, approximately 14% of them seen just once. Material: PBMCs from blood, obtained less than 15 days before vaccination. All receptors derive from a man between 50 and 59 years old who received an inactivated influenza vaccine.

The chain has TRBV6-2 or TRBV6-3 and TRBJ2-3; D possibly uses TRBD1 or TRBD2 (5 bases each). V lost 0 bases to trimming and J lost 3 bases, with 10 bases between them. Germline V gene sequence: CDR1 MNHEY, CDR2 SVGEGT. The CDR3 extends over 15 amino acids. CDR3 in DNA: TGTGCCAGCAGTTACTCGACGGGACGAACAGATACGCAGTATTTT. Translated: CASSYSTGRTDTQYF.

This clonotype was picked up a small number of times. The genes are TRBV6-5 and TRBJ1-1, with 8 bases fitting TRBD1. Trimming cost V 4 bases and J 0 bases; bases outside gene matches: 7. The CDR3 extends over 16 amino acids. Germline lookup yields CDR1 MNHEY and CDR2 SVGAGI. CDR3 region: CASSLQGVGMNTEAFF. For the CDR3, the DNA is TGTGCCAGCAGTTTACAGGGGGTGGGTATGAACACTGAAGCTTTCTTT.

This rearrangement joins TRBV11-2 to TRBJ1-1; D may be TRBD1 (5 bases). Germline CDR1 is SGHAT and CDR2 is FQNNGV. The CDR3 is made up of 17 amino acids. Trimming removed 2 bases from V and 0 bases from J, with 16 bases in between. The CDR3 DNA reads as TGTGCCAGCAGCTTATCTGCAGGGACCCTGATGAACACTGAAGCTTTCTTT. Amino acid sequence: CASSLSAGTLMNTEAFF.

This clonotype was observed once. The V call is TRBV20-1, the J call TRBJ2-1; 12 nucleotides agree with TRBD2. Germline V CDR1 and CDR2: DFQATT, SNEGSKA (reference sequence). V shed 3 bases and J 4 bases; nucleotides not matched to a gene: 4. The CDR3 loop spans 15 amino acids. The CDR3 region is CSASPLAGGYNEQFF. The CDR3 DNA is TGCAGTGCTAGTCCGCTAGCGGGGGGGTACAATGAGCAGTTCTTC.

This chain links TRBV5-1 with TRBJ2-3, with D perhaps TRBD2 (6 bases). The CDR3 loop spans 15 amino acids. The germline gives CDR1 SGHRS, CDR2 YFSETQ. The germline V and J ends were trimmed by 0 bases and 3 bases, with 11 bases remaining between them. CDR3 loop: CASSLAGTLTDTQYF. CDR3 coding DNA: TGCGCCAGCAGCTTGGCCGGGACTCTTACAGATACGCAGTATTTT.

This clonotype was seen a few times. V is TRBV20-1 and J is TRBJ2-1; 9 positions agree with TRBD2. V trimming: 2 bases; J trimming: 10 bases; junction bases outside the gene matches: 3. In germline, CDR1 is DFQATT, CDR2 SNEGSKA (reference sequence). This CDR3 has 12 amino acids. The CDR3 protein is CSARKAGGEQFF. The CDR3, as DNA: TGCAGTGCTAGAAAAGCGGGGGGAGAGCAGTTCTTC.

This clonotype appeared a few times. J is TRBJ1-5 and V is TRBV4-1; D ambiguous. Germline CDR1 is MGHRA and CDR2 is YSYEKL. The CDR3 loop spans 14 amino acids. The V end was cut by 0 bases, the J end by 6 bases, with 9 bases between. The CDR3 spells CASSQDLGSQPQHF. DNA for the CDR3: TGCGCCAGCAGCCAAGATTTAGGATCTCAGCCCCAGCATTTT.

The chain joins TRBV6-5 to TRBJ2-3, with D possibly being TRBD2 (8 bases). The CDR3 is made up of 18 amino acids. CDR1 is MNHEY and CDR2 is SVGAGI in the germline V gene. The V end lost 0 bases, the J end lost 6 bases, and 22 bases lay between the germline ends. In DNA form, the CDR3 reads TGTGCCAGCAGTTACTCGGGTACGGGAGGGGGCGCGAAGGATACGCAGTATTTT. The encoded protein is CASSYSGTGGGAKDTQYF.

This clonotype was detected many times. The chain is built from TRBV2 and TRBJ2-6; 8 nucleotides agree with TRBD1. With V trimmed by 6 bases and J by 0 bases, 10 bases remained unmatched. The CDR3 spans 18 residues. The germline gives CDR1 SNHLY, CDR2 FYNNEI. The CDR3 DNA reads TGTGCCAGCAGGGAACCGGACAGGGACCCCTCTGGGGCCAACGTCCTGACTTTC. Protein: CASREPDRDPSGANVLTF.

The chain is built from TRBV13 and TRBJ2-2, with D uncertain. Germline CDR1 is PRHDT and CDR2 is FYEKMQ (reference sequence). Trimming cost V 6 bases and J 7 bases, with 12 bases left between them. CDR3 length: 13 residues. In DNA form, the CDR3 reads TGTGCCAGCAGAGCTCTGTTGGTCGGGGAGCTGTTTTTT. Translated: CASRALLVGELFF. The full variable domain, with the rest looked up from reference TRBV13 and TRBJ2-2, is AAGVIQSPRHLIKEKRETATLKCYPIPRHDTVYWYQQGPGQDPQFLISFYEKMQSDKGSIPDRFSAQQFSDYHSELNMSSLELGDSALYFCASRALLVGELFFGEGSRLTVL.

This chain connects TRBV3-1 to TRBJ1-1; D gene ambiguous. V was clipped by 0 bases and J by 10 bases, with 3 bases between them. The CDR3 has 10 amino acids. CDR1 is LGHDT and CDR2 is YNNKEL in the germline V gene (reference sequence). The CDR3: CASSQEGAFF. The DNA for the CDR3 is TGTGCCAGCAGCCAAGAGGGAGCTTTCTTT.

The gene calls are TRBV10-1 and TRBJ2-7, with 11 bases that match TRBD1. After removal of 3 bases from V and 4 bases from J, the junction contained 5 bases not matched to a gene. Germline loops: CDR1 WNHNN, CDR2 SYGVQD (reference sequence). This CDR3 has 15 residues. The CDR3 sequence: CASSDSGQGVYEQYF. DNA of the CDR3: TGCGCCAGCAGTGATTCGGGACAGGGGGTTTACGAGCAGTACTTC.

The chain joins TRBV6-1 to TRBJ2-2, with unresolved D. V lost 6 bases to trimming and J lost 5 bases, with 4 bases between them. The germline V gene has CDR1 MNHNS and CDR2 SASEGT. The CDR3 extends over 11 amino acids. The CDR3 loop reads CASRQTGELFF. In DNA form, the CDR3 reads TGTGCCAGCAGACAGACCGGGGAGCTGTTTTTT.

This clonotype showed up just a few times. The chain combines TRBV7-8 with TRBJ1-2, with D unresolved. Germline CDR1 is SGHVS and CDR2 is FQNEAQ. V was shortened by 5 bases and J by 4 bases, with 11 bases between the two germline ends. The CDR3 consists of 13 residues. The CDR3 protein is CASSPGDLYGYTF. In nucleotides, the CDR3 is TGTGCCAGCAGCCCGGGTGACCTCTATGGCTACACCTTC.

This clonotype came up many times. The rearrangement links TRBV29-1 to TRBJ2-3; 8 bases fit TRBD2. Germline lookup yields CDR1 SQVTM and CDR2 ANQGSEA. J gave up 0 bases and V 1 base, and 6 bases lay outside the gene matches. The CDR3 has 16 amino acids. CDR3 nucleotides: TGCAGCGTTGAAGGAGGAACTAGCGGAAGCACAGATACGCAGTATTTT. It specifies CSVEGGTSGSTDTQYF.

V is TRBV7-9 and J is TRBJ1-1; a possible D gene is TRBD1 (6 bases). Trimming stripped 1 base from V and 1 base from J, with 13 bases between. The germline V gene has CDR1 SEHNR and CDR2 FQNEAQ (reference sequence). The CDR3 length is 16 residues. CDR3 DNA: TGTGCCAGCAGCTTAGAAGGCTGGGGACAGAACACTGAAGCTTTCTTT. Protein: CASSLEGWGQNTEAFF.

As concerns this clonotype: An end of the junction does not agree with germline; a read error may underlie this. V usage is TRBV15 and J usage is TRBJ2-5; D possibly matches TRBD1 or TRBD2 (6 bases each). Germline loops: CDR1 LNHNV, CDR2 YYDKDF (reference sequence). The CDR3 is made up of 13 amino acids. The CDR3 loop reads CATGRGGRETQYF. The DNA for the CDR3 is TGTGCCACCGGCAGAGGGGGGAGGGAGACCCAGTACTTC.

The sample holds a few counts of this clonotype. The rearrangement links TRBV20-1 to TRBJ1-5, with 10 bases aligning to TRBD1. Looked up from germline, CDR1 is DFQATT and CDR2 is SNEGSKA (reference sequence). The CDR3 totals 13 residues. V lost 6 bases, J lost 7 bases, and 6 bases stayed unmatched. CDR3 sequence: CSADRGHRQPQHF. CDR3 bases: TGCAGTGCAGACAGGGGGCATAGACAGCCCCAGCATTTT.

There are a few counts of this clonotype. The V and J genes are TRBV29-1 and TRBJ2-1, with D unresolved. This CDR3 contains 10 residues. Germline CDR1 and CDR2: SQVTM and ANQGSEA. CDR3: CSSSYNEQFF. DNA of the CDR3: TGCAGTAGCTCCTACAATGAGCAGTTCTTC.

The rearrangement joins TRBV4-3 to TRBJ2-7; the D call may be TRBD1 or TRBD2 (5 bases each). This CDR3 has 15 amino acids. Germline values: CDR1 LGHNA, CDR2 YSLEER. The V end lost 0 bases, the J end lost 3 bases, and 12 bases lay between the germline ends. This chain's CDR3 is CASSQDKGPNYEQYF. The CDR3 DNA sequence: TGCGCCAGCAGCCAAGATAAGGGACCAAACTACGAGCAGTACTTC.

V and J are TRBV3-1 and TRBJ1-2; no clear D. The CDR3 totals 15 residues. V shed 8 bases and J shed 0 bases, with 16 bases lying between them. Germline assignment: CDR1 LGHDT and CDR2 YNNKEL (reference sequence). The CDR3 DNA is TGTGCCAGCGGGGAGCAGCATGTAGCTAACTATGGCTACACCTTC. Translating gives CASGEQHVANYGYTF.

This clonotype was counted many times. The chain uses TRBV20-1 and TRBJ1-6; no definite D call. The germline V and J ends were trimmed by 2 bases and 6 bases, with 5 bases remaining between them. CDR1 DFQATT and CDR2 SNEGSKA come from the germline V gene (reference sequence). This CDR3 has 12 residues. This CDR3 is CSARKSNSPLHF. The CDR3 region has the DNA TGCAGTGCTAGAAAGAGTAATTCACCCCTCCACTTT.

This clonotype has a handful of counts. The V and J genes are TRBV20-1 and TRBJ2-3; tentatively, D is TRBD1 (6 bases). The CDR3 sequence is 14 residues long. V lost 1 base to trimming and J lost 0 bases, with 8 bases between them. Germline CDR1 is DFQATT and CDR2 is SNEGSKA (reference sequence). The CDR3 loop reads CSARGQASTDTQYF. Written as DNA, the CDR3 is TGCAGTGCTAGAGGACAGGCTAGCACAGATACGCAGTATTTT.

V usage is TRBV12-3 or TRBV12-4 and J usage is TRBJ1-4; no clear D gene. This CDR3 is built from 12 residues. V was clipped by 3 bases and J by 6 bases, with 5 bases between them. In DNA, the CDR3 is TGTGCCAGCAGTTTCTACGATGAAAAACTGTTTTTT. Residues: CASSFYDEKLFF.

This clonotype was found many times. The J gene is TRBJ2-7, the V gene TRBV29-1; no clear D gene. CDR1 and CDR2 from the germline V gene are SQVTM and ANQGSEA. The CDR3 consists of 14 residues. Between the trimmed V and J ends, which lost 2 bases and 2 bases, there was a span of 13 bases. Here the CDR3 DNA reads TGCAGCGTTGAATTTAGGGATTTTGCCTACGAGCAGTACTTC. This gives the protein CSVEFRDFAYEQYF.

Regarding this clonotype: At one end the junction does not follow the germline gene, possibly because of a read error. CDR3 sequence reads: CASSRGQPSNEQYF. CDR3 DNA: TGTGCCAGCAGCAGAGGACAACCCTCCAACGAGCAGTACTTC. This chain connects TRBV5-5 to TRBJ2-7, with D maybe TRBD1 (5 bases). The CDR3 is 14 amino acids. Germline CDR1 reads SGHKS; CDR2 reads YYEKEE (reference sequence).